The T cell receptor beta chain described here comes from a study of shared clonotypes between healthy human individuals. Study-wide background: Per donor, three plates held CD4 naive cells, three held CD4 memory, two held CD8 naive and one held CD8 memory.

Caucasian adults living in Nashville, Tennessee, provided all samples. Repertoires were generated with immunoSEQ multiplex PCR, while TCRdb's copy carries only in-frame clones and drops some. In the table there are millions of clones, 90% to 95% of which are singletons. CDR1 GTSNPN and CDR2 SVGIG come from the germline V gene (reference sequence). CDR3 size: 13 residues. V was shortened by 5 bases and J by 0 bases, with 7 bases between the two germline ends. The sample comprised naive CD4+ T cells sorted from blood. Subset of the sample: CD45RA+ positively selected. The J gene is TRBJ2-2, the V gene TRBV30; D unresolved. The receptor was isolated from a man aged 18 to 30 in good health. This CDR3 is CAWGIPNTGELFF. The CDR3 DNA follows: TGTGCCTGGGGTATCCCGAACACCGGGGAGCTGTTTTTT.